This TCR beta chain was documented in a study of shared clonotypes between healthy human individuals. Regarding the study as a whole: Shared clonotypes: roughly 4.5% naive CD4, around 3.4% naive CD8, roughly 2.2% memory CD4, 0.4% to 0.45% memory CD8. A generally larger estimated richness was seen in naive subsets than in memory subsets. Represented genetic and exposure-history diversity was restricted by having few donors.

Clones were read by immunoSEQ multiplex PCR, and TCRdb kept only the in-frame ones, dropping some. The repertoire holds about 2.4 million clones, more than 80% seen once, with around 0.14% in the top ten. Germline loops: CDR1 SGHTA, CDR2 FQGNSA. V was pared by 3 bases and J by 2 bases, with 8 bases between. There are 13 residues in the CDR3. Turning to this clone: Its specificity is unknown.

The sequence was obtained from a man aged 18 to 35 in good health. Sequencing used naive CD4+ T cells sorted from blood. Subset noted: CD45RA+ positively selected. This chain uses TRBV7-2 with TRBJ2-7; D may be TRBD1 (6 bases). DNA of the CDR3: TGTGCCAGCAGCTTCACAGGGACCTACGAGCAGTACTTC. Its protein is CASSFTGTYEQYF.